This T cell receptor beta chain was recovered during a study of cytomegalovirus exposure and HLA in healthy donors. Study-wide findings and caveats: The study assumed roughly uniform donor sequencing depth for presence/absence analyses. The analysis excluded some indistinguishable V segments, including TRBV6-2 and TRBV6-3. Later analysis demonstrated an association between a missense DCLRE1C variant and TCR beta V- and J-gene trimming.

The ends were cut back, 0 bases at V and 0 bases at J, with 15 bases in the middle. CDR3 size: 17 residues. CDR1 is SGDLS, CDR2 YYNGEE, per germline. 60 Vbeta and 13 Jbeta primers were used in PCR. TCRdb's table, derived via immunoSEQ multiplex PCR, lists solely in-frame clones and lacks some. The sample holds about 190,000 clones, around 83% seen once. There are a few counts of this clone. Its matching antigen is unknown. The rearrangement uses TRBV9 and TRBJ1-2, with a tentative D call TRBD1 (6 bases). The TCR comes from a man aged 35 to 55 in good health and CMV-seropositive. The sample taken for sequencing was PBMCs. CDR3 amino acids: CASSVGGQSRANYGYTF. The CDR3 nucleotides read TGTGCCAGCAGCGTAGGAGGACAGTCAAGGGCTAACTATGGCTACACCTTC. Filled out from reference TRBV9 and TRBJ1-2, the complete variable domain reads DSGVTQTPKHLITATGQRVTLRCSPRSGDLSVYWYQQSLDQGLQFLIQYYNGEERAKGNILERFSAQQFPDLHSELNLSSLELGDSALYFCASSVGGQSRANYGYTFGSGTRLTVV.